This T cell receptor (beta chain) was recorded in a study of T cells after somatic rescue of genetic block. Germline V gene sequence: CDR1 SGHVS, CDR2 FNYEAQ. This CDR3 contains 14 residues. V was cut by 5 bases and J by 0 bases, with 11 bases left in between. Here immunoSEQ multiplex PCR was the method, and the copy in TCRdb shows in-frame clones only, minus some. The sample yields approximately 100,000 clones, approximately 90% seen once. This TCR was sampled from a woman younger than 35. Sequencing was performed on peripheral blood mononuclear cells (PBMCs). The chain joins TRBV7-6 to TRBJ2-7, with no clear D. Here the CDR3 reads CASSREVSSYEQYF. In DNA form, the CDR3 reads TGTGCCAGCAGCCGAGAAGTTAGCTCCTACGAGCAGTACTTC.